What follows are 31 T cell receptor beta chains derived from one specimen sequenced in a study of regulatory and conventional T cells in RAG deficiency. Using immunoSEQ multiplex PCR, the repertoire was profiled, and TCRdb retains in-frame clones only, with some absent. The sample records 20,000 to 25,000 clones, approximately 96% being singletons. Genomic DNA came from blood conventional CD4+ T cells gated CD25-low CD127-high. These data are also associated with another study on regulatory T cells. That study adds: Primers: 52 TRBV forward and 13 TRBJ reverse.

Sequenced material: CD25- CD4+ T cells sorted from blood. These receptors came from a human donor in good health.

The V and J genes are TRBV19 and TRBJ1-5, with a tentative D call TRBD1 (6 bases). The CDR3 is made up of 17 amino acids. The ends were cut back, 8 bases at V and 1 base at J, with 21 bases in the middle. Germline V gene sequence: CDR1 LNHDA, CDR2 SQIVND (reference sequence). CDR3 amino acids: CASSRDTTGWSNQPQHF. The CDR3, as DNA: TGTGCCAGTTCCCGGGACACTACAGGGTGGAGCAATCAGCCCCAGCATTTT. The full variable domain, rest sourced from reference TRBV19 and TRBJ1-5, is DGGITQSPKYLFRKEGQNVTLSCEQNLNHDAMYWYRQDPGQGLRLIYYSQIVNDFQKGDIAEGYSVSREKKESFPLTVTSAQKNPTAFYLCASSRDTTGWSNQPQHFGDGTRLSIL.

The chain is built from TRBV6-1 and TRBJ1-2; 9 bases map to TRBD1. Germline trimming cut 8 bases from V and 3 bases from J; bases unmatched to any gene: 1. Germline values: CDR1 MNHNS, CDR2 SASEGT. The CDR3 is made up of 12 amino acids. The CDR3 bases are TGTGCCAGCGGGGACAGGGACTATGGCTACACCTTC. Its translation is CASGDRDYGYTF.

V usage is TRBV4-3 and J usage is TRBJ2-5, with 9 bases fitting TRBD2. V lost 1 base and J lost 5; bases outside the gene matches: 8. The CDR3 is 16 residues long. The germline V gene has CDR1 LGHNA and CDR2 YSLEER. The CDR3 loop reads CASSQVRGGAGETQYF. The CDR3 DNA sequence: TGCGCCAGCAGCCAAGTTCGCGGGGGGGCTGGGGAGACCCAGTACTTC.

The chain links TRBV11-2 to TRBJ2-7; unclear D gene. V lost 1 base and J lost 3, with 7 bases in between. The CDR3 covers 13 residues. Germline V lookup: CDR1 SGHAT, CDR2 FQNNGV. The CDR3 region has the DNA TGTGCCAGCAGCTTAGGCCAACTCTACGAGCAGTACTTC. This gives the protein CASSLGQLYEQYF.

The rearrangement uses TRBV28 and TRBJ2-7; 7 bases map to TRBD2. The CDR3 consists of 15 residues. Germline trimming cut 6 bases from V and 3 bases from J; bases unmatched to any gene: 11. CDR1 is MDHEN and CDR2 is SYDVKM in the germline V gene. The CDR3 loop reads CASRGGDLGDYEQYF. CDR3 DNA: TGTGCCAGCAGGGGGGGGGATTTGGGGGACTACGAGCAGTACTTC.

The rearrangement joins TRBV7-2 to TRBJ2-5; the D gene is possibly TRBD2 (5 bases). Trimming pared 3 bases from V and 5 bases from J, leaving 10 bases between. CDR1 is SGHTA, CDR2 FQGNSA, per germline. The CDR3 loop spans 13 amino acids. CDR3 DNA sequence: TGTGCCAGCAGCTTTACTAGACGGGAGACCCAGTACTTC. Its translation is CASSFTRRETQYF.

The chain is built from TRBV15 and TRBJ1-2; D gene uncertain. The CDR3 is made up of 13 amino acids. Germline CDR1 LNHNV, CDR2 YYDKDF (reference sequence). Trimming cost V 1 base and J 6 bases, with 9 bases left between them. As DNA, the CDR3 is TGTGCCACCAGCAGAGGAGAGCCTCATGGCTACACCTTC. It is translated as CATSRGEPHGYTF.

V gene TRBV5-4 combines with J gene TRBJ1-2, with D possibly matching TRBD1 (6 bases). V was cut by 1 base and J by 2 bases, with 15 bases left in between. Germline V gene sequence: CDR1 SGHNT, CDR2 YYREEE (reference sequence). This CDR3 region has 16 residues. The CDR3 region is CASSLPLTQGNYGYTF. The CDR3 DNA reads as TGTGCCAGCAGCTTGCCTCTAACCCAGGGGAACTATGGCTACACCTTC. Supplemented by reference TRBV5-4 and TRBJ1-2, the full variable domain reads ETGVTQSPTHLIKTRGQQVTLRCSSQSGHNTVSWYQQALGQGPQFIFQYYREEENGRGNFPPRFSGLQFPNYSSELNVNALELDDSALYLCASSLPLTQGNYGYTFGSGTRLTVV.

The sample holds one count of this clone. The V gene is TRBV5-1, the J gene TRBJ2-1, with D possibly being TRBD2 (6 bases). Germline loops: CDR1 SGHRS, CDR2 YFSETQ. CDR3 length: 16 amino acids. Between the trimmed V and J ends, which lost 1 base and 2 bases, there was a span of 13 bases. CDR3 region: CASSLSGTGPYNEQFF. In DNA form, the CDR3 reads TGCGCCAGCAGCTTGTCCGGGACTGGTCCCTACAATGAGCAGTTCTTC.

The rearrangement links TRBV6-5 to TRBJ1-1; D gene ambiguous. Per germline, CDR1 MNHEY and CDR2 SVGAGI. The ends were cut back, 10 bases at V and 4 bases at J, with 16 bases in the middle. The CDR3 consists of 13 residues. CDR3 sequence (DNA): TGTGCCACAGCCGGGTTACAAACCACTGAAGCTTTCTTT. It encodes CATAGLQTTEAFF.

The V gene is TRBV28, the J gene TRBJ2-1; 8 bases are a match to TRBD2. The germline V gene has CDR1 MDHEN and CDR2 SYDVKM. The CDR3 is made up of 16 amino acids. Trimming removed 5 bases from V and 3 bases from J; junction bases left unmatched: 9. The CDR3 coding sequence is TGTGCCAGCAGTCCCCATAGCGGGACTAACTACAATGAGCAGTTCTTC. Protein: CASSPHSGTNYNEQFF. Combining the CDR3 with reference TRBV28 and TRBJ2-1 gives the whole variable domain DVKVTQSSRYLVKRTGEKVFLECVQDMDHENMFWYRQDPGLGLRLIYFSYDVKMKEKGDIPEGYSVSREKKERFSLILESASTNQTSMYLCASSPHSGTNYNEQFFGPGTRLTVL.

The chain employs TRBV6-5 and TRBJ2-1; 11 nucleotides align to TRBD2. With V trimmed by 6 bases and J by 15 bases, 7 bases remained unmatched. The CDR3 contains 12 residues. Germline V lookup: CDR1 MNHEY, CDR2 SVGAGI. CDR3 nucleotide sequence: TGTGCCAGCAGATTAGCGGGGGGGTCGCCGTTCTTC. Its protein product is CASRLAGGSPFF.

V is TRBV28 and J is TRBJ2-5; D ambiguous. Trimming pared 6 bases from V and 5 bases from J, leaving 10 bases between. The CDR3 has 12 residues. CDR1 and CDR2 from the germline V gene are MDHEN and SYDVKM. CDR3 DNA sequence: TGTGCCAGCAGCCTAGACGGCGAGACCCAGTACTTC. Its translation is CASSLDGETQYF.

This sequence joins TRBV13 and TRBJ1-4; no reliable D call. There are 20 residues in the CDR3. V dropped 2 bases and J dropped 0 bases, with 22 bases sitting between them. Germline-derived CDR1 and CDR2 are PRHDT and FYEKMQ (reference sequence). CDR3 DNA sequence: TGTGCCAGCAGCTTACGAGCGAAAGTCTCGAGGGAGGCAACTAATGAAAAACTGTTTTTT. Protein product: CASSLRAKVSREATNEKLFF.

The chain links TRBV2 to TRBJ2-2, with TRBD1 identical over 9 bases. The CDR3 runs 14 residues. CDR1 is SNHLY and CDR2 is FYNNEI in the germline V gene. Trimming took 4 bases from V and 6 from J; bases not matched to a gene: 3. Written as DNA, the CDR3 is TGTGCCAGCAGTGGGGACAGGGTCGCCGGGGAGCTGTTTTTT. This gives the protein CASSGDRVAGELFF.

The gene calls are TRBV14 and TRBJ2-1; 7 bases map to TRBD2. Germline-derived CDR1 and CDR2 are SGHDN and FVKESK. V lost 2 bases to trimming and J lost 1 base; unmatched junction nucleotides: 11. The CDR3 is made up of 18 amino acids. The CDR3 sequence: CASSQSPAGWLSYNEQFF. The DNA for the CDR3 is TGTGCCAGCAGCCAATCTCCAGCGGGGTGGTTATCCTACAATGAGCAGTTCTTC.

This clone was detected only once. The V call is TRBV6-5, the J call TRBJ1-3; no clear D gene. CDR1 and CDR2 (germline): MNHEY, SVGAGI. V was cut by 7 bases and J by 8 bases, with 21 bases left in between. The length of the CDR3 is 15 residues. The CDR3 region has the DNA TGTGCCAGCACCTGGAGTCAGCGGCGCTGGGACACCATATATTTT. Translating it yields CASTWSQRRWDTIYF.

The gene calls are TRBV5-1 and TRBJ2-3; the D gene is possibly TRBD1 (6 bases). The germline V and J ends were trimmed by 6 bases and 4 bases, with 12 bases remaining between them. In germline, CDR1 is SGHRS, CDR2 YFSETQ. The CDR3 runs to 13 residues. The CDR3 loop reads CASTLGQPDTQYF. As DNA, the CDR3 is TGCGCCAGCACCCTTGGACAGCCAGATACGCAGTATTTT.

V usage is TRBV6-6 and J usage is TRBJ1-6, with TRBD1 identical over 8 bases. With 5 bases clipped from V and 10 bases from J, the junction kept 7 bases outside the gene matches. Germline loops: CDR1 MNHNY, CDR2 SVGAGI (reference sequence). The length of the CDR3 is 14 residues. For the CDR3, the DNA is TGTGCCAGCAGTATGGACAGGGCGGGATCACCCCTCCACTTT. It codes for CASSMDRAGSPLHF.

Turning to this clone: A junction end diverges from the germline sequence, so it may reflect a read error. Other DNA sequences in this sample translate to the same CDR3. The rearrangement links TRBV9 to TRBJ1-6; 7 bases match TRBD1. Germline CDR1 SGDLS, CDR2 YYNGEE. CDR3 length: 17 residues. The chain's CDR3 is CASSANDRAGYNSPLHF. CDR3 nucleotide sequence: TGTGCCAGCAGCGCGAACGACAGGGCTGGTTATAATTCCCCCCTCCACTTT.

This clone was seen once. The chain uses TRBV28 and TRBJ2-7, with 8 bases matching TRBD1. V lost 8 bases, J lost 6 bases, and 6 bases stayed unmatched. Germline V CDR1 and CDR2: MDHEN, SYDVKM. CDR3 length: 12 amino acids. CDR3 DNA: TGTGCCAGCCTCCGGACAGGGTTCGAGCAGTACTTC. Translating gives CASLRTGFEQYF.

The rearrangement uses TRBV5-1 and TRBJ2-7; D is possibly TRBD1 (7 bases). With 3 bases removed from V and 6 bases from J, the gap between germline ends came to 16 bases. This CDR3 is 14 amino acids long. Germline values: CDR1 SGHRS, CDR2 YFSETQ. The DNA of the CDR3 is TGCGCCAGCAGCTGGGGGGACAGTCGTACCGAGCAGTACTTC. It translates to CASSWGDSRTEQYF.

The rearrangement joins TRBV5-4 to TRBJ2-4, with D possibly TRBD2 on 5 matching bases. Per the germline V gene, CDR1 is SGHNT and CDR2 is YYREEE (reference sequence). The CDR3 length is 14 residues. Trimming stripped 1 base from V and 3 bases from J, with 8 bases between. CDR3 protein: CASSLYGVKNIQYF. CDR3 in DNA: TGTGCCAGCAGCTTGTACGGGGTCAAAAACATTCAGTACTTC.

The rearrangement uses TRBV30 and TRBJ1-2, with D possibly matching TRBD1 (6 bases). This CDR3 region has 16 residues. The germline V gene encodes CDR1 GTSNPN and CDR2 SVGIG (reference sequence). V lost 0 bases and J 3 bases, leaving 17 bases between the germline ends. Here the CDR3 DNA reads TGTGCCTGGAGTGTACCTCCCAGGGGACATCACTATGGCTACACCTTC. This sequence encodes CAWSVPPRGHHYGYTF.

The chain uses TRBV7-9 and TRBJ2-3; TRBD2 is a possible D gene (5 bases). Looked up from germline, CDR1 is SEHNR and CDR2 is FQNEAQ (reference sequence). This CDR3 has 13 amino acids. V shed 5 bases and J shed 7 bases, with 13 bases lying between them. CDR3 sequence: CASSPVEGYTQYF. For the CDR3, the DNA is TGTGCCAGCAGCCCCGTTGAGGGATATACGCAGTATTTT.

This clone came up once. This chain uses TRBV2 with TRBJ1-5; D may be TRBD1 (6 bases). The CDR3 contains 14 residues. V was trimmed by 4 bases and J by 5 bases, leaving 12 bases between them. CDR1 and CDR2 from the germline V gene are SNHLY and FYNNEI. This CDR3 reads CASSADRKDQPQHF. In nucleotides, the CDR3 is TGTGCCAGCAGTGCGGACAGAAAAGATCAGCCCCAGCATTTT.

V and J are TRBV6-5 and TRBJ2-7; TRBD1 aligns across 11 bases. The CDR3 length is 15 residues. Germline V gives CDR1 MNHEY, CDR2 SVGAGI. With V trimmed by 5 bases and J by 6 bases, 9 bases remained unmatched. CDR3 amino acids: CASSRPGQGAPEQYF. CDR3 nucleotides: TGTGCCAGCAGTCGACCCGGACAGGGGGCTCCCGAGCAGTACTTC.

The J gene is TRBJ1-2, the V gene TRBV5-1, with TRBD1 matching over 8 bases. This CDR3 has 14 residues. The trim removed 2 bases at V and 6 bases at J, leaving 6 bases unmatched. Per germline, CDR1 SGHRS and CDR2 YFSETQ. As DNA, the CDR3 is TGCGCCAGCAGCTTCGACAGGGGTAGGGATGGCTACACCTTC. This gives the protein CASSFDRGRDGYTF.

The genes are TRBV27 and TRBJ1-6; unclear D gene. The V and J ends lost 4 bases and 6 bases respectively, with 10 bases between them. Germline lookup yields CDR1 MNHEY and CDR2 SMNVEV (reference sequence). CDR3 length: 14 residues. The chain's CDR3 is CASSWSRPNSPLHF. The CDR3 DNA sequence: TGTGCCAGCAGTTGGAGCAGACCTAATTCACCCCTCCACTTT.

J is TRBJ2-7 and V is TRBV2, with D perhaps matching TRBD1 (5 bases). V was pared by 7 bases and J by 3 bases, with 10 bases between. The CDR3 runs 12 residues. Germline values: CDR1 SNHLY, CDR2 FYNNEI. The CDR3 DNA sequence: TGTGCCAGCAAGTCGGACAACTACGAGCAGTACTTC. This codes for CASKSDNYEQYF.

The rearrangement joins TRBV10-3 to TRBJ2-2; tentatively, D is TRBD1 (5 bases). This CDR3 comprises 15 residues. The germline V gene encodes CDR1 ENHRY and CDR2 SYGVKD. V gave up 5 bases and J gave up 6 bases, with 16 bases separating them. CDR3 in amino acids: CAISTHDIGAGELFF. The CDR3 DNA is TGTGCCATCAGTACTCACGACATAGGGGCCGGGGAGCTGTTTTTT.